The 5 T cell receptor beta chains presented below share a single source sample, sequenced in a study of blood T cell repertoires in COVID-19. Clones were sequenced by immunoSEQ multiplex PCR, and TCRdb holds only the in-frame ones, with some missing. The table shows more than 95,000 clones, with 82% occurring only once. Sequenced material: peripheral blood. Every receptor here comes from a man older than 75 with acute or convalescent COVID-19.

This chain links TRBV28 with TRBJ1-4; D is perhaps TRBD1 (5 bases). This CDR3 contains 15 residues. Germline V lookup: CDR1 MDHEN, CDR2 SYDVKM. Between the trimmed V and J ends, which lost 5 bases and 4 bases, there was a span of 14 bases. CDR3 sequence (DNA): TGTGCCAGCAGTCTAAATGGGGGGAATAATGAAAAACTGTTTTTT. Amino acids: CASSLNGGNNEKLFF.

This rearrangement joins TRBV7-2 to TRBJ2-5, with a tentative D call TRBD1 (7 bases). Trimming took 1 base from V and 5 from J, leaving 14 bases between them. The CDR3 runs to 15 residues. Germline V gene sequence: CDR1 SGHTA, CDR2 FQGNSA. CDR3 region: CASSLVAGQLETQYF. The CDR3 region has the DNA TGTGCCAGCAGCTTAGTGGCGGGACAGTTGGAGACCCAGTACTTC.

The chain couples TRBV19 to TRBJ1-1; 11 bases map to TRBD1. Trimming removed 4 bases from V and 4 bases from J; junction bases left unmatched: 5. The CDR3 loop spans 15 amino acids. Per the germline V gene, CDR1 is LNHDA and CDR2 is SQIVND (reference sequence). CDR3 in amino acids: CASSKDRGPGTEAFF. DNA of the CDR3: TGTGCCAGTAGTAAGGACAGGGGGCCGGGCACTGAAGCTTTCTTT.

This clone occurred a few times. The genes are TRBV7-8 and TRBJ1-3; D is undetermined. The V gene's germline CDR1 is SGHVS and CDR2 FQNEAQ. CDR3 size: 15 residues. The germline V and J ends were trimmed by 0 bases and 0 bases, with 6 bases remaining between them. CDR3 region: CASSLAQDSGNTIYF. CDR3 sequence (DNA): TGTGCCAGCAGCTTAGCGCAGGACTCTGGAAACACCATATATTTT. The full variable domain, completed using reference TRBV7-8 and TRBJ1-3, is GAGVSQSPRYKVAKRGQDVALRCDPISGHVSLFWYQQALGQGPEFLTYFQNEAQLDKSGLPSDRFFAERPEGSVSTLKIQRTQQEDSAVYLCASSLAQDSGNTIYFGEGSWLTVV.

A single count supports this clone. The chain combines TRBV25-1 with TRBJ1-6; 7 positions agree with TRBD1. This CDR3 region has 15 residues. V was clipped by 3 bases and J by 7 bases; unmatched bases: 6. Germline V gene data show CDR1 as MGHDK and CDR2 as SYGVNS. The CDR3 reads CASSDGQVRNSPLHF. The CDR3, as DNA: TGTGCCAGCAGTGATGGACAGGTTCGGAATTCACCCCTCCACTTT.